This T cell receptor beta chain was sequenced for a study of CD8 T cells in ankylosing spondylitis (dated by TCRdb to about 2017). With regard to the full study: The study set out to find disease-linked TCR variants by profiling T cell receptor beta repertoires in ankylosing spondylitis patients and healthy donors. The whole study cohort included over a hundred healthy donors and 20 to 25 ankylosing spondylitis patients. Samples of peripheral blood were taken, and for ankylosing spondylitis patients, synovial fluid was collected as well.

The listed sequencing device is Illumina HiSeq 2500. TCR beta libraries were prepared by quantitative 5'-RACE with molecular barcodes. The original pipeline was this. A new computational method based on a probabilistic model of VDJ rearrangement was used to identify disease-linked TCR variants. In TCRdb, the public reads were trimmed at Q25 with fastp and aligned with MiXCR, with productive beta chains retained. When rows share a CDR3 protein, they turn into one entry using the most common DNA and genes. These V and J calls are TCRdb output, not the study's own analysis. The sample records approximately 540,000 distinct CDR3 sequences, roughly 13% of which are singletons. Under 7.5% of the sample is taken by the ten largest. The study at large found these results: In peripheral blood, the disease-linked clones were found at relatively low frequencies and had a CD8+ phenotype. A TCR beta motif made up of several highly homologous amino acid variants appeared to be characteristic of blood from ankylosing spondylitis patients. Some TCR beta motif variants had previously been reported in synovial fluid and blood of reactive arthritis patients, which suggested common disease-initiation mechanisms. The disease-linked clones were reported to be significantly enriched in matched synovial fluid samples from ankylosing spondylitis patients.

The CDR3 holds 13 amino acids from the cysteine to the phenylalanine. The retained sequence is limited to the CDR3, 39 bases, with the frame set at the first base. Trimming takes 4 bases from V and 8 bases from J, and the germline ends sit 9 bases apart. From a lookup of the germline V gene (reference sequence), CDR1 and CDR2 are LNHDA and SQIVND. Remarks on this clonotype: The antigen it binds to is not known. Base qualities are not recorded, but no much larger clone differs from it by a single base.

The chain was built from TRBV19 and TRBJ1-6; no D gene is confidently identified. The sample was blood, either unsorted or a sorted T cell fraction (not recorded which). The receptor's source is a male donor with ankylosing spondylitis. The sequenced DNA: TGTGCCAGTAGTAGTCTACAAGATTCACCCCTCCACTTT. It is translated as CASSSLQDSPLHF.